These T cell receptor beta chains were read from a single sample in a study of OX40 agonist ivuxolimab in advanced cancers. Measured with immunoSEQ multiplex PCR; TCRdb has only the in-frame clones, and not every one. The sample consists of around 15,000 clones, roughly three quarters of them appearing once. The sample in question was CD4+ or CD8+ T cells sorted from blood, obtained in a trial of the OX40 agonist ivuxolimab. These TCRs come from an adult with an advanced solid tumor such as melanoma, head and neck, liver or kidney cancer. The CDR3 runs from the conserved cysteine through the conserved F or W. The D gene is left open where the match is weak. Not every row has a clone size; where given, it reads once, few, many or a size class.

V: TRBV25-1
J: TRBJ1-3
size: -
D: -
CDR3: CASGVWTDSGNTIYF
DNA: TGTGCCAGTGGTGTGTGGACTGACTCTGGAAACACCATATATTTT

V: TRBV9
J: TRBJ1-5
size: -
D: -
CDR3: CASSVGDAQPQHF
DNA: TGTGCCAGCAGCGTAGGAGACGCTCAGCCCCAGCATTTT

V: TRBV4-3
J: TRBJ1-2
size: -
D: -
CDR3: CASSQELIFRGGQDGYTF
DNA: TGCGCCAGCAGCCAAGAGTTAATTTTCAGGGGCGGCCAGGATGGCTACACCTTC

V: TRBV29-1
J: TRBJ1-2
size: -
D: TRBD1
CDR3: CSAETGVGYGYTF
DNA: TGCAGCGCGGAGACAGGGGTGGGTTATGGCTACACCTTC

V: TRBV5-1
J: TRBJ2-2
size: -
D: TRBD2
CDR3: CASSFPAGRNTGELFF
DNA: TGCGCCAGCAGCTTTCCAGCGGGGAGGAACACCGGGGAGCTGTTTTTT

V: TRBV5-1
J: TRBJ1-1
size: -
D: -
CDR3: CASSSGNSEAFF
DNA: TGCGCCAGCAGCTCAGGGAACTCTGAAGCTTTCTTT

V: TRBV18
J: TRBJ1-4
size: -
D: TRBD1
CDR3: CASSPGQGGTNEKLFF
DNA: TGTGCCAGCTCACCGGGACAGGGTGGAACTAATGAAAAACTGTTTTTT

V: TRBV7-9
J: TRBJ2-3
size: -
D: TRBD2
CDR3: CASSLYSGGAPDTQYF
DNA: TGTGCCAGCAGCTTATATAGCGGGGGGGCCCCAGATACGCAGTATTTT

V: TRBV7-2
J: TRBJ2-7
size: -
D: -
CDR3: CASSFDSAYEQYF
DNA: TGTGCCAGCAGCTTTGACTCCGCCTACGAGCAGTACTTC

V: TRBV9
J: TRBJ1-2
size: -
D: -
CDR3: CASSPGHNYGYTF
DNA: TGTGCCAGCTCACCCGGACACAACTATGGCTACACCTTC

V: TRBV10-3
J: TRBJ2-3
size: -
D: TRBD1
CDR3: CAISQAEGGFSDTQYF
DNA: TGTGCCATCAGTCAAGCGGAAGGGGGCTTTTCTGATACGCAGTATTTT

V: TRBV4-1
J: TRBJ2-2
size: -
D: -
CDR3: CASSQGLPGTSNTGELFF
DNA: TGCGCCAGCAGCCAGGGACTCCCCGGGACATCAAACACCGGGGAGCTGTTTTTT

V: TRBV2
J: TRBJ2-4
size: medium-sized
D: -
CDR3: CASRAGIGSSRDKNIQYF
DNA: TGTGCCAGCAGAGCAGGCATTGGGAGTAGCCGGGACAAAAACATTCAGTACTTC

V: TRBV6-5
J: TRBJ2-7
size: -
D: -
CDR3: CASSYDTSSSYEQYF
DNA: TGTGCCAGCAGTTATGACACCTCGAGCTCCTACGAGCAGTACTTC

V: TRBV7-9
J: TRBJ2-1
size: -
D: -
CDR3: CASSPKGSSYNEQFF
DNA: TGTGCCAGCAGCCCAAAGGGGTCCTCCTACAATGAGCAGTTCTTC

V: TRBV5-5
J: TRBJ2-1
size: -
D: TRBD1
CDR3: CASSLRQGTYNEQFF
DNA: TGTGCCAGCAGCTTGAGACAGGGGACCTACAATGAGCAGTTCTTC

V: TRBV27
J: TRBJ2-2
size: medium-sized
D: -
CDR3: CASSLTKYGELFF
DNA: TGTGCCAGCAGTTTGACTAAGTACGGGGAGCTGTTTTTT

V: TRBV11-2
J: TRBJ2-7
size: -
D: -
CDR3: CASSLGRDVVLYEQYF
DNA: TGTGCCAGCAGCTTAGGCAGGGATGTGGTCCTCTACGAGCAGTACTTC

V: TRBV9
J: TRBJ1-3
size: -
D: -
CDR3: CASSAPQGNTIYF
DNA: TGTGCCAGCAGCGCACCACAGGGAAACACCATATATTTT

V: TRBV25-1
J: TRBJ2-7
size: -
D: -
CDR3: CASSDPGEQYF
DNA: TGTGCCAGCAGTGACCCCGGCGAGCAGTACTTC

V: TRBV6-1
J: TRBJ2-1
size: -
D: -
CDR3: CASSGLGGLTYNEQFF
DNA: TGTGCCAGCAGTGGTCTAGGGGGGTTAACCTACAATGAGCAGTTCTTC

V: TRBV12-5
J: TRBJ2-7
size: -
D: -
CDR3: CASGLTTSEQYF
DNA: TGTGCTAGTGGTTTGACTACGAGCGAGCAGTACTTC

V: TRBV5-1
J: TRBJ1-1
size: -
D: -
CDR3: CASSFMGANTEAFF
DNA: TGCGCCAGCAGCTTCATGGGAGCGAACACTGAAGCTTTCTTT

V: TRBV4-1
J: TRBJ2-1
size: -
D: TRBD2
CDR3: CASSQGSGGGNEQFF
DNA: TGCGCCAGCAGCCAAGGAAGCGGGGGGGGCAATGAGCAGTTCTTC

V: TRBV7-9
J: TRBJ2-3
size: -
D: -
CDR3: CASSLRKDVSTDTQYF
DNA: TGTGCCAGCAGCTTACGGAAGGACGTAAGCACAGATACGCAGTATTTT

V: TRBV9
J: TRBJ2-1
size: once
D: TRBD1
CDR3: CASSTGAGQGYEQFF
DNA: TGTGCCAGCAGCACAGGAGCGGGACAGGGGTATGAGCAGTTCTTC

V: TRBV9
J: TRBJ1-2
size: -
D: -
CDR3: CASSVLANYGYTF
DNA: TGTGCCAGCAGCGTTCTGGCTAACTATGGCTACACCTTC

V: TRBV5-5
J: TRBJ1-2
size: -
D: -
CDR3: CASSLNSADYGYTF
DNA: TGTGCCAGCAGCTTGAACAGTGCTGACTATGGCTACACCTTC

V: TRBV7-9
J: TRBJ1-2
size: -
D: -
CDR3: CASSLETYGYTF
DNA: TGTGCCAGCAGCTTAGAAACATATGGCTACACCTTC

V: TRBV15
J: TRBJ2-3
size: few
D: -
CDR3: CATSRVADTQYF
DNA: TGTGCCACCAGCAGAGTAGCAGATACGCAGTATTTT

V: TRBV2
J: TRBJ1-5
size: -
D: TRBD1
CDR3: CASSETGAAYSNQPQHF
DNA: TGTGCCAGCAGTGAGACAGGGGCAGCTTATAGCAATCAGCCCCAGCATTTT

V: TRBV19
J: TRBJ2-7
size: -
D: TRBD2
CDR3: CASSARLAGGDEQYF
DNA: TGTGCCAGTAGTGCGCGACTAGCGGGGGGCGACGAGCAGTACTTC

V: TRBV6-6
J: TRBJ1-1
size: medium-sized
D: -
CDR3: CASSSTNEAFF
DNA: TGTGCCAGCAGTTCGACGAATGAAGCTTTCTTT

V: TRBV7-9
J: TRBJ2-2
size: few
D: -
CDR3: CASSLGQAAGELFF
DNA: TGTGCCAGCAGCTTAGGACAGGCCGCCGGGGAGCTGTTTTTT

V: TRBV29-1
J: TRBJ2-7
size: -
D: -
CDR3: CSVGPQAYEQYF
DNA: TGCAGCGTTGGCCCGCAGGCGTACGAGCAGTACTTC

V: TRBV7-9
J: TRBJ1-2
size: -
D: -
CDR3: CASSSIGEVGIGYTF
DNA: TGTGCCAGCAGCTCCATCGGGGAAGTAGGCATTGGCTACACCTTC

V: TRBV29-1
J: TRBJ2-7
size: -
D: -
CDR3: CSVDQGVGQYF
DNA: TGCAGCGTTGACCAGGGTGTAGGGCAGTACTTC

V: TRBV4-3
J: TRBJ1-6
size: -
D: TRBD1
CDR3: CASSQYDRANSPLHF
DNA: TGCGCCAGCAGCCAATACGACAGGGCTAATTCACCCCTCCACTTT

V: TRBV9
J: TRBJ2-7
size: -
D: -
CDR3: CASSESTGSSYEQYF
DNA: TGTGCCAGCAGCGAGTCGACAGGAAGCTCCTACGAGCAGTACTTC

V: TRBV19
J: TRBJ1-4
size: -
D: TRBD1
CDR3: CASRRDRAGEKLFF
DNA: TGTGCCAGTAGGCGAGACAGGGCCGGGGAAAAACTGTTTTTT

V: TRBV4-2
J: TRBJ2-7
size: -
D: -
CDR3: CASSQDVSGVEQYF
DNA: TGTGCCAGCAGCCAAGACGTTTCGGGGGTTGAGCAGTACTTC

V: TRBV30
J: TRBJ2-6
size: -
D: -
CDR3: CAWKGFAASLTASGANVLTF
DNA: TGTGCCTGGAAAGGGTTCGCGGCTTCACTGACGGCCTCTGGGGCCAACGTCCTGACTTTC

V: TRBV9
J: TRBJ2-5
size: medium-sized
D: -
CDR3: CASSVDREETQYF
DNA: TGTGCCAGCAGCGTAGATAGGGAAGAGACCCAGTACTTC

V: TRBV4-1
J: TRBJ1-5
size: -
D: TRBD1
CDR3: CASSQMDREDQPQHF
DNA: TGCGCCAGCAGCCAGATGGACAGGGAGGATCAGCCCCAGCATTTT

V: TRBV11-2
J: TRBJ1-2
size: -
D: -
CDR3: CASSLGQGSRYTF
DNA: TGTGCCAGCAGCTTAGGGCAGGGGAGTCGCTACACCTTC

V: TRBV7-2
J: TRBJ1-2
size: -
D: TRBD1
CDR3: CASSQTSTGVYGYTF
DNA: TGTGCCAGCAGCCAGACGTCGACAGGGGTTTATGGCTACACCTTC

V: TRBV6-6
J: TRBJ1-2
size: few
D: -
CDR3: CASSYARGDGYTF
DNA: TGTGCCAGCAGTTACGCCAGGGGAGATGGCTACACCTTC

V: TRBV13
J: TRBJ2-7
size: -
D: -
CDR3: CASSLEGQSYEQYF
DNA: TGTGCCAGCAGCTTAGAGGGACAATCCTACGAGCAGTACTTC

V: TRBV6-5
J: TRBJ1-1
size: -
D: -
CDR3: CASSYSKSGGTEAFF
DNA: TGTGCCAGCAGTTACTCGAAATCGGGGGGCACTGAAGCTTTCTTT

V: TRBV11-1
J: TRBJ2-7
size: -
D: -
CDR3: CASSPSGTVAYEQYF
DNA: TGTGCCAGCAGCCCCTCAGGGACCGTCGCCTACGAGCAGTACTTC

V: TRBV9
J: TRBJ1-6
size: -
D: TRBD1
CDR3: CASSGGQGERALHF
DNA: TGTGCCAGCAGCGGCGGACAGGGAGAGAGGGCCCTCCACTTT

V: TRBV9
J: TRBJ2-3
size: once
D: TRBD1
CDR3: CASSVSGDRGTDTQYF
DNA: TGTGCCAGCAGCGTAAGCGGGGACAGGGGGACAGATACGCAGTATTTT

V: TRBV29-1
J: TRBJ1-2
size: -
D: -
CDR3: CSVETEGYTF
DNA: TGCAGCGTGGAGACAGAGGGCTACACCTTC